The clone carrying this TCR beta chain was found many times. This CDR3 spans 16 amino acids. With 1 base removed from V and 2 bases from J, the gap between germline ends came to 15 bases. Germline V gene sequence: CDR1 DFQATT, CDR2 SNEGSKA (reference sequence). For TCR beta, libraries came from iRepertoire HTBI primers and Arm-PCR of CDR3 regions. TCRdb re-derived calls from the multiplex PCR reads in MiXCR, one entry per CDR3 protein. The top ten hold less than 30% of the sample, which has under 450,000 distinct CDR3 sequences, roughly 25% seen once. These data come from a study of regulatory T cells in long-lasting Graves disease. Sample time point: persistent/refractory GD, antithyroid drugs over 5 years with positive TRAb. Isolated PBMC RNA provided the starting material for the TCR library.

Source: peripheral blood mononuclear cells (PBMCs), taken when the disease was refractory, from a patient treated with antithyroid drugs. This chain links TRBV20-1 with TRBJ1-5; D is possibly TRBD1 (5 bases). The TCR originated in a woman in her forties with Graves disease. The CDR3 loop is CSARALGAIGNQPQHF. In nucleotides, the CDR3 is TGCAGTGCTAGAGCCTTAGGGGCGATCGGCAATCAGCCCCAGCATTTT.